These 20 T cell receptor beta chains came from one sample sequenced in a study of T cell responses to AZD1222 COVID-19 vaccine (dated by TCRdb to about 2021). Reading the label with the study, this specimen's time point is: baseline before first vaccination. The method was the immunoSEQ multiplex PCR assay. TCRdb re-hosts the immuneACCESS table, in-frame sequences only. Its copies lack some clones; in the studies checked, an unresolved V gene accounts for under half of them, and the cause for the rest is not known. This sample has approximately 150,000 clones in its table, and 80% to 95% of those were observed once. About 2.5% of the sample comes from the top ten. The input for sequencing was peripheral blood, taken on day 0 of AZD1222 vaccination. These TCRs come from an adult in good health.

The V call is TRBV30, the J call TRBJ1-5; D ambiguous. The V and J ends lost 2 bases and 7 bases respectively, with 15 bases between them. The CDR3 totals 14 residues. Per germline, CDR1 GTSNPN and CDR2 SVGIG (reference sequence). The CDR3 nucleotides are TGTGCCTGGAGTCCGGCCGTGGGAAGGCAGCCCCAGCATTTT. Translating gives CAWSPAVGRQPQHF.

The J gene is TRBJ2-5, the V gene TRBV30; D unclear. CDR3 length equals 13 residues. V was pared by 0 bases and J by 4 bases, with 9 bases between. Germline CDR1 GTSNPN, CDR2 SVGIG (reference sequence). This CDR3 reads CAWSVGGAETQYF. CDR3 coding DNA: TGTGCCTGGAGTGTGGGCGGAGCAGAGACCCAGTACTTC.

The V gene is TRBV12-3 or TRBV12-4, the J gene TRBJ1-2, with 8 bases identical to TRBD1. The CDR3 loop spans 13 amino acids. With V trimmed by 3 bases and J by 4 bases, 1 base remained unmatched. Here the CDR3 reads CASSFGTGYGYTF. CDR3 bases: TGTGCCAGCAGTTTTGGGACAGGCTATGGCTACACCTTC.

The chain combines TRBV7-9 with TRBJ1-1, with a tentative D call TRBD1 (6 bases). The germline gives CDR1 SEHNR, CDR2 FQNEAQ (reference sequence). V dropped 3 bases and J dropped 0 bases, with 11 bases sitting between them. This CDR3 comprises 15 residues. The CDR3 loop reads CASSFRGALNTEAFF. The CDR3 DNA is TGTGCCAGCAGCTTTCGGGGGGCCTTGAACACTGAAGCTTTCTTT.

V gene TRBV29-1 combines with J gene TRBJ1-1; a possible D gene is TRBD1 (6 bases). Germline CDR1 is SQVTM and CDR2 is ANQGSEA. Between the trimmed V and J ends, which lost 4 bases and 4 bases, there was a span of 13 bases. There are 13 residues in the CDR3. The CDR3 DNA is TGCAGCGTTGTAAACAGGGTGGGCACTGAAGCTTTCTTT. Amino acids: CSVVNRVGTEAFF.

The chain uses TRBV7-2 and TRBJ1-1; 8 bases fit TRBD1. The CDR3 has 16 residues. V dropped 3 bases and J dropped 5; count of bases not matched to a gene: 11. Germline CDR1 reads SGHTA; CDR2 reads FQGNSA. CDR3 in DNA: TGTGCCAGCAGCTTGGTGGGGACAGGATGGGGGACTGAAGCTTTCTTT. Its translation: CASSLVGTGWGTEAFF.

The CDR3 here is CASSPGGAESQPQHF. The CDR3 nucleotides are TGTGCCAGCAGCCCAGGGGGGGCAGAGAGTCAGCCCCAGCATTTT. The V and J genes are TRBV7-9 and TRBJ1-5, with 7 bases lining up with TRBD1. The CDR3 runs to 15 residues. Germline lookup yields CDR1 SEHNR and CDR2 FQNEAQ (reference sequence). J gave up 6 bases and V 5 bases, and 10 bases lay outside the gene matches.

The CDR3 DNA reads as TGTGCCAGTAGTATGGACAGGGGTACTGGCTATGGCTACACCTTC. Translation: CASSMDRGTGYGYTF. The gene calls are TRBV19 and TRBJ1-2; 9 nucleotides align to TRBD1. The CDR3 consists of 15 residues. J gave up 4 bases and V 3 bases, and 6 bases lay outside the gene matches. Per germline, CDR1 LNHDA and CDR2 SQIVND (reference sequence).

The genes are TRBV19 and TRBJ1-4, with 12 bases lining up with TRBD1. Germline V lookup: CDR1 LNHDA, CDR2 SQIVND (reference sequence). J lost 3 bases, V lost 4 bases, and 9 bases had no gene match. The CDR3 is made up of 18 amino acids. The CDR3: CASSTTGTGGASNEKLFF. The CDR3, as DNA: TGTGCCAGTAGTACTACCGGGACAGGGGGCGCTTCTAATGAAAAACTGTTTTTT.

The chain employs TRBV5-5 and TRBJ2-7, with 9 bases identical to TRBD1. Germline V gives CDR1 SGHKS, CDR2 YYEKEE (reference sequence). V shed 3 bases, J shed 1 base, and the junction held 8 bases outside the gene matches. This CDR3 region has 16 residues. The CDR3 bases are TGTGCCAGCAGCTCATCCGGGACAGGGAGGTCCTACGAGCAGTACTTC. It is translated as CASSSSGTGRSYEQYF.

This clone was seen just once. The chain is built from TRBV3-1 (or the pseudogene TRBV3-2) and TRBJ1-3; maybe TRBD1 (5 bases). This CDR3 has 15 residues. CDR1 LGHDT and CDR2 YNNKEL come from the germline V gene (reference sequence). V shed 5 bases and J shed 4 bases, with 15 bases lying between them. CDR3 nucleotide sequence: TGTGCCAGCAGCAAGTCGGCAGGGCCAGGAAACACCATATATTTT. Amino acid sequence: CASSKSAGPGNTIYF.

V is TRBV7-6 and J is TRBJ2-5; D may be TRBD1 (6 bases). This CDR3 comprises 17 residues. Trimming took off 0 bases at V and 5 bases at J, with 19 bases between the two ends. Per the germline V gene, CDR1 is SGHVS and CDR2 is FNYEAQ. The CDR3: CASSLASGAGGLETQYF. CDR3 sequence (DNA): TGTGCCAGCAGCTTAGCTTCCGGGGCTGGGGGCCTGGAGACCCAGTACTTC.

V is TRBV28 and J is TRBJ2-7, with a possible D match to TRBD1 (6 bases). CDR3 length: 15 amino acids. With 5 bases removed from V and 3 bases from J, the gap between germline ends came to 17 bases. Germline CDR1 is MDHEN and CDR2 is SYDVKM. In nucleotides, the CDR3 is TGTGCCAGCAGTCAACCCGGACAGACATACTACGAGCAGTACTTC. Encoded protein: CASSQPGQTYYEQYF.

The V and J genes are TRBV24-1 and TRBJ1-2; D is uncertain. There are 13 residues in the CDR3. Trimming cost V 3 bases and J 8 bases, with 12 bases left between them. Germline CDR1 KGHDR, CDR2 SFDVKD. The CDR3 DNA reads TGTGCCACCAGTGATCCCTCATCCTCCGGCTACACCTTC. Translation gives CATSDPSSSGYTF.

The V and J genes are TRBV30 and TRBJ1-3; weak D call: TRBD1 (5 bases). The germline V gene has CDR1 GTSNPN and CDR2 SVGIG (reference sequence). V shed 3 bases and J shed 8 bases, with 17 bases lying between them. The CDR3 spans 14 residues. CDR3 region: CAWRRGTGLDTIYF. As DNA, the CDR3 is TGTGCCTGGAGAAGGGGCACGGGGCTAGACACCATATATTTT.

The chain couples TRBV28 to TRBJ1-6, with 10 bases lining up with TRBD1. Germline CDR1 MDHEN, CDR2 SYDVKM. The CDR3 length is 16 residues. The J segment lost 7 bases and the V segment lost 5 bases, leaving 8 bases of the junction unmatched. In nucleotides, the CDR3 is TGTGCCAGCAGTACCCTCGGGACAGGGGTCAATTCACCCCTCCACTTT. It codes for CASSTLGTGVNSPLHF.

This chain connects TRBV28 to TRBJ2-3; perhaps TRBD2 as D (6 bases). The CDR3 runs to 16 residues. CDR1 MDHEN and CDR2 SYDVKM come from the germline V gene. Deletions cut 6 bases from V and 5 bases from J, with 21 bases between. The DNA for the CDR3 is TGTGCCAGCAGAGGGGCTAGCGACGTAGGGCAAGATACGCAGTATTTT. Protein: CASRGASDVGQDTQYF.

This chain links TRBV18 with TRBJ2-7, with a possible D match to TRBD1 (5 bases). Looked up from germline, CDR1 is KGHSH and CDR2 is LQKENI. This CDR3 contains 13 residues. V gave up 3 bases and J gave up 5 bases, with 11 bases separating them. The CDR3 here is CASSPTTAHEQYF. The CDR3 bases are TGTGCCAGCTCACCGACGACAGCTCACGAGCAGTACTTC.

V is TRBV10-1 and J is TRBJ2-2; a weak D match, TRBD1 (6 bases). Trimming removed 3 bases at V and 3 bases at J, with 11 bases between. Germline-derived CDR1 and CDR2 are WNHNN and SYGVQD (reference sequence). The CDR3 has 15 amino acids. Here the CDR3 reads CASSDGGGHTGELFF. In DNA, the CDR3 is TGCGCCAGCAGTGATGGTGGGGGCCACACCGGGGAGCTGTTTTTT.

This chain connects TRBV6-4 to TRBJ2-3, with TRBD2 identical over 7 bases. CDR3 length: 16 amino acids. The V segment lost 6 bases and the J segment 0 bases; nucleotides outside the gene matches: 9. Looked up from germline, CDR1 is MRHNA and CDR2 is SNTAGT. The CDR3: CASRLSGDASTDTQYF. DNA for the CDR3: TGTGCCAGCAGACTAAGCGGGGATGCTAGCACAGATACGCAGTATTTT.